The 23 T cell receptor beta chains given below trace back to one sample, sequenced in a study of brain T cells in children with intractable seizures. Clones were read by immunoSEQ multiplex PCR, and TCRdb kept only the in-frame ones, dropping some. The table records 78,000 or so clones, roughly 89% of them present only once. Sequencing used peripheral blood, obtained at surgery. These receptors came from a girl aged 2 to 10 with Rasmussen encephalitis and intractable seizures.

This clone was seen ten or more times. The rearrangement links TRBV7-8 to TRBJ2-7; the D is unclear. The CDR3 covers 16 residues. Looked up from germline, CDR1 is SGHVS and CDR2 is FQNEAQ. The V gene lost 3 bases and the J gene lost 0 bases, with 15 bases spanning the gap. The CDR3 is CASSLLVVKSSYEQYF. The CDR3 bases are TGTGCCAGCAGCTTGCTAGTCGTTAAGAGCTCCTACGAGCAGTACTTC.

The CDR3 nucleotides are TGTGCCAGCAGCCTCGGGCTTAGCAATCAGCCCCAGCATTTT. Translating gives CASSLGLSNQPQHF. The chain employs TRBV9 and TRBJ1-5; no reliable D call. Germline CDR1 and CDR2: SGDLS and YYNGEE. The ends were cut back, 4 bases at V and 0 bases at J, with 8 bases in the middle. This CDR3 region has 14 residues. Full variable domain (remainder filled in from reference TRBV9 and TRBJ1-5): DSGVTQTPKHLITATGQRVTLRCSPRSGDLSVYWYQQSLDQGLQFLIQYYNGEERAKGNILERFSAQQFPDLHSELNLSSLELGDSALYFCASSLGLSNQPQHFGDGTRLSIL.

The chain has TRBV28 and TRBJ1-1, with unresolved D. From germline, CDR1 is MDHEN and CDR2 SYDVKM. The CDR3 spans 15 residues. The V gene lost 1 base and the J gene lost 5 bases, with 14 bases spanning the gap. The CDR3 DNA reads as TGTGCCAGCAGTTTATTGATTGGGGTAAGAACTGAAGCTTTCTTT. Translated, it gives CASSLLIGVRTEAFF.

The chain recombines TRBV7-9 with TRBJ2-2; 7 bases fit TRBD1. V shed 5 bases and J 4 bases; nucleotides not matched to a gene: 7. Germline V gives CDR1 SEHNR, CDR2 FQNEAQ (reference sequence). The CDR3 has 15 amino acids. CDR3 region: CASSPETGSTGELFF. CDR3 sequence (DNA): TGTGCCAGCAGCCCCGAGACAGGGTCCACCGGGGAGCTGTTTTTT.

The chain is built from TRBV5-1 and TRBJ1-2; D unclear. V was clipped by 0 bases and J by 7 bases, with 10 bases between them. CDR1 is SGHRS and CDR2 is YFSETQ in the germline V gene. The CDR3 length is 13 residues. CDR3: CASSLGTARGYTF. CDR3 DNA: TGCGCCAGCAGCTTGGGAACGGCCCGTGGCTACACCTTC. The entire variable domain, with the rest obtained from reference TRBV5-1 and TRBJ1-2, is as follows: KAGVTQTPRYLIKTRGQQVTLSCSPISGHRSVSWYQQTPGQGLQFLFEYFSETQRNKGNFPGRFSGRQFSNSRSEMNVSTLELGDSALYLCASSLGTARGYTFGSGTRLTVV.

The genes are TRBV7-3 and TRBJ2-1; D may be TRBD1 (5 bases). The V end lost 3 bases, the J end lost 9 bases, and 12 bases lay between the germline ends. This CDR3 comprises 13 residues. The germline V gene has CDR1 SGHTA and CDR2 FQGTGA. As DNA, the CDR3 is TGTGCCAGCAGCTTTATAGGTGGGGCTGAGCAGTTCTTC. Its translation is CASSFIGGAEQFF.

This chain connects TRBV18 to TRBJ1-5; D is undetermined. Germline V CDR1 and CDR2: KGHSH, LQKENI. V gave up 2 bases and J gave up 0 bases, with 8 bases separating them. The CDR3 covers 15 residues. The CDR3 loop is CASSPTANSNQPQHF. DNA for the CDR3: TGTGCCAGCTCACCAACAGCGAATAGCAATCAGCCCCAGCATTTT.

This chain uses TRBV2 with TRBJ2-5, with a tentative D call TRBD1 (5 bases). V lost 6 bases, J lost 1 base, and 15 bases lay in between. The CDR3 has 15 residues. Germline V CDR1 and CDR2: SNHLY, FYNNEI. This chain's CDR3 is CASSETRTSQETQYF. The CDR3 DNA is TGTGCCAGCAGCGAAACCCGGACATCCCAAGAGACCCAGTACTTC.

The V and J genes are TRBV2 and TRBJ1-4; D is ambiguous. The CDR3 sequence is 15 residues long. Trimming took off 4 bases at V and 2 bases at J, with 11 bases between the two ends. Germline assignment: CDR1 SNHLY and CDR2 FYNNEI. CDR3 loop: CASSVSRATNEKLFF. DNA for the CDR3: TGTGCCAGCAGTGTCTCGAGGGCCACTAATGAAAAACTGTTTTTT. The full variable domain, with the rest looked up from reference TRBV2 and TRBJ1-4, is EPEVTQTPSHQVTQMGQEVILRCVPISNHLYFYWYRQILGQKVEFLVSFYNNEISEKSEIFDDQFSVERPDGSNFTLKIRSTKLEDSAMYFCASSVSRATNEKLFFGSGTQLSVL.

The chain has TRBV7-2 and TRBJ2-5; TRBD2 aligns across 7 bases. The length of the CDR3 is 14 residues. V lost 5 bases and J lost 5; bases outside the gene matches: 8. Germline-derived CDR1 and CDR2 are SGHTA and FQGNSA. CDR3 sequence: CASSHRTSRETQYF. CDR3 DNA sequence: TGTGCCAGCAGCCATAGGACTAGTAGGGAGACCCAGTACTTC.

This chain links TRBV7-9 with TRBJ2-7; D might be TRBD1 (7 bases). The germline CDR1 and CDR2 sequences are SEHNR and FQNEAQ (reference sequence). With 2 bases removed from V and 4 bases from J, the gap between germline ends came to 27 bases. The CDR3 contains 19 residues. CDR3 coding DNA: TGTGCCAGCAGCTTAACCAGGGGGGTTTTCACGACGGGTAGTTACGAGCAGTACTTC. Translated: CASSLTRGVFTTGSYEQYF.

The chain is built from TRBV4-1 and TRBJ2-2; tentative D call: TRBD1 (6 bases). The CDR3 covers 17 residues. V was clipped by 4 bases and J by 6 bases, with 21 bases between them. Per the germline V gene, CDR1 is MGHRA and CDR2 is YSYEKL. The CDR3 region has the DNA TGCGCCAGCAGCCCTCATACAGGGTTCCCGGGACCCGGGGAGCTGTTTTTT. Translation gives CASSPHTGFPGPGELFF.

This chain links TRBV5-6 with TRBJ2-7, with 9 bases identical to TRBD1. Germline CDR1 reads SGHDT; CDR2 reads YYEEEE. The CDR3 contains 17 residues. V lost 2 bases, J lost 1 base, and 10 bases stayed unmatched. The chain's CDR3 is CASSFRVGTGISYEQYF. The CDR3 bases are TGTGCCAGCAGCTTTAGAGTCGGGACAGGGATTTCCTACGAGCAGTACTTC.

The chain is built from TRBV27 and TRBJ1-4; possibly TRBD1 for D (5 bases). Germline V gives CDR1 MNHEY, CDR2 SMNVEV (reference sequence). The CDR3 has 16 amino acids. V was shortened by 4 bases and J by 1 base, with 13 bases between the two germline ends. The CDR3 nucleotides read TGTGCCAGCAGTTCGAGGACAAAGGGAACTAATGAAAAACTGTTTTTT. It codes for CASSSRTKGTNEKLFF. The full variable domain, its missing parts supplied by reference TRBV27 and TRBJ1-4, is EAQVTQNPRYLITVTGKKLTVTCSQNMNHEYMSWYRQDPGLGLRQIYYSMNVEVTDKGDVPEGYKVSRKEKRNFPLILESPSPNQTSLYFCASSSRTKGTNEKLFFGSGTQLSVL.

The genes are TRBV30 and TRBJ1-4; the match to TRBD1 covers 7 bases. The CDR3 totals 13 residues. Germline V CDR1 and CDR2: GTSNPN, SVGIG (reference sequence). V gave up 7 bases and J gave up 4 bases; unmatched junction bases: 6. The CDR3 DNA sequence: TGTGCCTCCCGACAGGGAAATAATGAAAAACTGTTTTTT. Translation gives CASRQGNNEKLFF. Full variable domain (remainder filled in from reference TRBV30 and TRBJ1-4): SQTIHQWPATLVQPVGSPLSLECTVEGTSNPNLYWYRQAAGRGLQLLFYSVGIGQISSEVPQNLSASRPQDRQFILSSKKLLLSDSGFYLCASRQGNNEKLFFGSGTQLSVL.

The rearrangement links TRBV7-9 to TRBJ2-1, with D possibly TRBD2 on 5 matching bases. The CDR3 runs to 13 residues. V shed 5 bases and J shed 3 bases, with 8 bases lying between them. Germline V CDR1 and CDR2: SEHNR, FQNEAQ (reference sequence). The CDR3 nucleotides read TGTGCCAGCAGCGCCCGGGACTACAATGAGCAGTTCTTC. It codes for CASSARDYNEQFF.

This clone showed up just once. This chain uses TRBV28 with TRBJ2-3; perhaps TRBD1 as D (5 bases). The CDR3 is 14 residues long. Germline V gene lookup returns CDR1 MDHEN and CDR2 SYDVKM. The ends were cut back, 6 bases at V and 5 bases at J, with 15 bases in the middle. In nucleotides, the CDR3 is TGTGCCAGCAGCTCCGACGACAGTAAAGATACGCAGTATTTT. It translates to CASSSDDSKDTQYF.

This clone showed up just a few times. V is TRBV27 and J is TRBJ1-5; 8 positions match TRBD1. CDR1 is MNHEY, CDR2 SMNVEV, per germline (reference sequence). Losses at the gene ends were 5 bases for V and 5 bases for J; bases not matched to a gene: 5. This CDR3 has 14 residues. CDR3 DNA: TGTGCCAGCAGTCCCGGACAGGGACATCAGCCCCAGCATTTT. Its translation: CASSPGQGHQPQHF.

The chain is built from TRBV9 and TRBJ2-5, with D maybe TRBD2 (7 bases). The CDR3 spans 17 residues. Between the trimmed V and J ends, which lost 0 bases and 1 base, there was a span of 16 bases. Germline CDR1 reads SGDLS; CDR2 reads YYNGEE. The CDR3: CASSVDAMGGLQETQYF. DNA for the CDR3: TGTGCCAGCAGCGTAGATGCTATGGGGGGGCTCCAAGAGACCCAGTACTTC.

V gene TRBV12-3 or TRBV12-4 combines with J gene TRBJ1-2; 8 bases match TRBD1. V lost 5 bases and J lost 8; bases outside the gene matches: 7. This CDR3 comprises 13 residues. The CDR3 region is CASSPQGAHGYTF. In DNA, the CDR3 is TGTGCCAGCAGTCCCCAGGGGGCTCACGGCTACACCTTC.

V usage is TRBV18 and J usage is TRBJ2-7; D is unresolved. The germline V gene encodes CDR1 KGHSH and CDR2 LQKENI. CDR3 length: 13 amino acids. Trimming left V 3 bases short and J 3 bases short, with 9 bases between. The CDR3 here is CASSPRESYEQYF. The CDR3 nucleotides read TGTGCCAGCTCACCGAGAGAGAGCTACGAGCAGTACTTC.

The chain has TRBV5-6 and TRBJ1-2; 8 bases are a match to TRBD1. V dropped 5 bases and J dropped 6; count of bases not matched to a gene: 15. Germline values: CDR1 SGHDT, CDR2 YYEEEE. This CDR3 has 16 amino acids. The CDR3 sequence is CASSYWTGRAKDGYTF. CDR3 nucleotides: TGTGCCAGCAGTTACTGGACAGGGCGGGCCAAGGATGGCTACACCTTC.

The chain employs TRBV7-6 and TRBJ2-2; D tentatively fits TRBD1 or TRBD2 (6 bases each). Trimming removed 4 bases at V and 3 bases at J, with 12 bases between. The CDR3 length is 15 residues. CDR1 is SGHVS and CDR2 is FNYEAQ in the germline V gene. DNA for the CDR3: TGTGCCAGCAGCTCGGGGGCTAGATACACCGGGGAGCTGTTTTTT. The encoded protein is CASSSGARYTGELFF.